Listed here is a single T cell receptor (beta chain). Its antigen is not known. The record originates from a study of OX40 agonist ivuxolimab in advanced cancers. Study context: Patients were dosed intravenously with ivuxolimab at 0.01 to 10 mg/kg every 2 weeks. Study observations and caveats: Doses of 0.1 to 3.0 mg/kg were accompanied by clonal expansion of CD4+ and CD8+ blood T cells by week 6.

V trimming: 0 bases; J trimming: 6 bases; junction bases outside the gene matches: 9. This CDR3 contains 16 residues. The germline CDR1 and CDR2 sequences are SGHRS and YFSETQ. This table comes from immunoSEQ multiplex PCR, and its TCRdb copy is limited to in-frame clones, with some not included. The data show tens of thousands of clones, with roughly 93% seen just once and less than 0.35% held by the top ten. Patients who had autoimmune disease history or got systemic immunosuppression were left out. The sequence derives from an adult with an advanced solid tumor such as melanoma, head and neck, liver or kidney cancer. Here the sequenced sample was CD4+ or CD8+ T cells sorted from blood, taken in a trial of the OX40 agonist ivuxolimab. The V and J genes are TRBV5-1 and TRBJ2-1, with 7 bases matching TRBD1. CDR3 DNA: TGCGCCAGCAGCTTGGGGACAGGATCGATGGGCAATGAGCAGTTCTTC. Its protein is CASSLGTGSMGNEQFF.